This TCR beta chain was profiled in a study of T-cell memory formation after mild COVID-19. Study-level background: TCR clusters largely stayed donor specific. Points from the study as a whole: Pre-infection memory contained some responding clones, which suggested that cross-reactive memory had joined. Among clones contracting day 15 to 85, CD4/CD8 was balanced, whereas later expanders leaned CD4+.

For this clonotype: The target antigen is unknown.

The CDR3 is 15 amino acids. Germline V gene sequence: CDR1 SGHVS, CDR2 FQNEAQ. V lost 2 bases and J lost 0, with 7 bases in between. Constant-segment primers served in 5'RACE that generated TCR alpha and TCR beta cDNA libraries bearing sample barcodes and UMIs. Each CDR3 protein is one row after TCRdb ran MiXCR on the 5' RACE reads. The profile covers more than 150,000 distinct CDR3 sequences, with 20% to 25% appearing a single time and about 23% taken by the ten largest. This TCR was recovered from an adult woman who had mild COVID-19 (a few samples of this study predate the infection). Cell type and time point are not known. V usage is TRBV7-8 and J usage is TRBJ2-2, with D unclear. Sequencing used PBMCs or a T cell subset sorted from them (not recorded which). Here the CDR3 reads CASSLLGSNTGELFF. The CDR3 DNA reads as TGTGCCAGCAGCTTACTGGGTTCGAACACCGGGGAGCTGTTTTTT.